The rows below give T cell receptor beta chains drawn from one sample of a study of T cell repertoires in cytomegalovirus infection. TCRdb itself ran the reads through MiXCR, one entry per CDR3 protein. The table shows roughly 100,000 distinct CDR3 sequences, with 16% occurring only once. The source material was PBMCs. All receptors come from a human donor in good health (CMV status not recorded). Some clones in this sample may be carry-over from other donors' samples. The CDR3 runs from the conserved cysteine through the conserved F or W. Fields, in order: J gene, D gene, clone size, V gene, CDR3 DNA, CDR3 protein. The D gene is left open where the match is weak. Clone sizes are given selectively: once, few, many, or a class where the clone is expanded.

J: TRBJ1-4; D: TRBD1; size: few; V: TRBV3-1; DNA: TGTGCCAGCAGCCAAGTAACGGGACAGGGAAATGAAAAACTGTTTTTT; CDR3: CASSQVTGQGNEKLFF
J: TRBJ2-2; D: NA; size: NA; V: TRBV28; DNA: TGTGCCAGCAGTCCCCCAGGGAGGTCCCTCAGCGGGGAGCTGTTTTTT; CDR3: CASSPPGRSLSGELFF
J: TRBJ2-1; D: TRBD2; size: NA; V: TRBV9; DNA: TGTGCCAGCAGCCCACTAGCGGGGGGAGGGGATGAGCAGTTCTTC; CDR3: CASSPLAGGGDEQFF
J: TRBJ1-6; D: TRBD1; size: NA; V: TRBV3-1; DNA: TGTGCCAGCAGCCTGGACAGGGCTAATTCACCCCTCCACTTT; CDR3: CASSLDRANSPLHF
J: TRBJ1-2; D: TRBD1; size: many; V: TRBV7-9; DNA: TGTGCCAGCAGGTCCGGATGGGACAGGGTGGAAGGCTACACCTTC; CDR3: CASRSGWDRVEGYTF
J: TRBJ2-1; D: TRBD1; size: many; V: TRBV7-6; DNA: TGTGCCAGCAGCCGGGACAGGGGGTACAATGAGCAGTTCTTC; CDR3: CASSRDRGYNEQFF
J: TRBJ1-2; D: NA; size: NA; V: TRBV2; DNA: TGTGCCAGCAGGGCCACCTGGGCAAGTGGCTACACCTTC; CDR3: CASRATWASGYTF
J: TRBJ2-5; D: TRBD2; size: NA; V: TRBV7-2; DNA: TGTGCCAGCAGCTTAGTATTAGCGGGGAAAGAGACCCAGTACTTC; CDR3: CASSLVLAGKETQYF
J: TRBJ2-7; D: NA; size: NA; V: TRBV20-1; DNA: TGCAGTGCTTCAACGGACGAGTCCTACGAGCAGTACTTC; CDR3: CSASTDESYEQYF
J: TRBJ1-5; D: NA; size: NA; V: TRBV6-2/TRBV6-3; DNA: TGTGCCAGCAGCCCCCAAATCGGTCAGCCCCAGCATTTT; CDR3: CASSPQIGQPQHF
J: TRBJ2-6; D: NA; size: NA; V: TRBV14; DNA: TGTGCCAGCAGCCCGATGGGGCTAACCGGGGCCAACGTCCTGACTTTC; CDR3: CASSPMGLTGANVLTF
J: TRBJ2-1; D: NA; size: NA; V: TRBV27; DNA: TGTGCCAGCAGTTCCTGGGGGACTTCCTACAATGAGCAGTTCTTC; CDR3: CASSSWGTSYNEQFF
J: TRBJ2-3; D: NA; size: NA; V: TRBV7-9; DNA: TGTGCCAGCAGCCCCGACCCGACCCCAGATACGCAGTATTTT; CDR3: CASSPDPTPDTQYF
J: TRBJ1-1; D: NA; size: many; V: TRBV7-2; DNA: TGTGCCAGCAGCTTAGCAGGGGTTGTGAACACTGAAGCTTTCTTT; CDR3: CASSLAGVVNTEAFF
J: TRBJ2-5; D: TRBD1; size: NA; V: TRBV19; DNA: TGTGCCAGTACCCACTCCGGACAGGTATCTGAGGGGGAGACCCAGTACTTC; CDR3: CASTHSGQVSEGETQYF
J: TRBJ1-2; D: NA; size: NA; V: TRBV7-2; DNA: TGTGCCAGCAGCGTTACCGGGTCTTTCTATGGCTACACCTTC; CDR3: CASSVTGSFYGYTF
J: TRBJ2-2; D: NA; size: many; V: TRBV7-2; DNA: TGTGCCAGCAGCTTAAATCCCAGGAACACCGGGGAGCTGTTTTTT; CDR3: CASSLNPRNTGELFF
J: TRBJ2-7; D: TRBD1; size: many; V: TRBV7-8; DNA: TGTGCCAGCCGGCCTACAGGGGGCTACGAGCAGTACTTC; CDR3: CASRPTGGYEQYF
J: TRBJ2-7; D: NA; size: NA; V: TRBV5-1; DNA: TGCGCCAGCAGCTGGCAGGGGGGCCCCTACGAGCAGTACTTC; CDR3: CASSWQGGPYEQYF
J: TRBJ2-5; D: TRBD1; size: few; V: TRBV6-5; DNA: TGTGCCAGCAGTTTCGGGGACAGGAGCTCTCAAGAGACCCAGTACTTC; CDR3: CASSFGDRSSQETQYF
J: TRBJ2-3; D: TRBD2; size: many; V: TRBV7-6; DNA: TGTGCCAGCAGCTTAGTCGGGGGGTCCCCCACAGATACGCAGTATTTT; CDR3: CASSLVGGSPTDTQYF
J: TRBJ1-6; D: NA; size: many; V: TRBV4-1; DNA: TGCGCCAGCAGCCAACCGACGGACTTACCCCTCCACTTT; CDR3: CASSQPTDLPLHF
J: TRBJ1-2; D: TRBD1; size: NA; V: TRBV7-2; DNA: TGTGCCAGCAGCTTAATAGGGGGCCTCTATGGCTACACCTTC; CDR3: CASSLIGGLYGYTF
J: TRBJ2-6; D: TRBD1; size: NA; V: TRBV6-5; DNA: TGTGCCAGCAGGCAGCACAGGGGGACTGGGGCCAACGTCCTGACTTTC; CDR3: CASRQHRGTGANVLTF
J: TRBJ2-3; D: TRBD1; size: many; V: TRBV7-8; DNA: TGTGCCAGCAGTGACAGGGACCGGAGCACAGATACGCAGTATTTT; CDR3: CASSDRDRSTDTQYF
J: TRBJ1-5; D: NA; size: many; V: TRBV12-3/TRBV12-4; DNA: TGTGCCAGCACCTCAAGCCACCTGTCCCGGGGGGCATATCGGGTCGGCAATCAGCCCCAGCATTTT; CDR3: CASTSSHLSRGAYRVGNQPQHF
J: TRBJ1-4; D: NA; size: NA; V: TRBV9; DNA: TGTGCCAGCCTCACTACACCCAAGAGATATGAAAAACTGTTTTTT; CDR3: CASLTTPKRYEKLFF
J: TRBJ2-2; D: NA; size: few; V: TRBV4-1; DNA: TGCGCCAGCAGCCAGGGGGCGAGAACCGGGGAGCTGTTTTTT; CDR3: CASSQGARTGELFF
J: TRBJ2-2; D: NA; size: few; V: TRBV6-1; DNA: TGTGCCAGCAGACCGCCAGGGACCGGGGAGCTGTTTTTT; CDR3: CASRPPGTGELFF
J: TRBJ2-1; D: TRBD2; size: few; V: TRBV7-2; DNA: TGTGCCAGCAGCTTCACTAGCGGGGGGGCCATTGAGCAGTTCTTC; CDR3: CASSFTSGGAIEQFF
J: TRBJ1-5; D: TRBD1; size: NA; V: TRBV7-2; DNA: TGTGCCAGCAGCTCAGGACAGGTTAATAGCAATCAGCCCCAGCATTTT; CDR3: CASSSGQVNSNQPQHF
J: TRBJ1-3; D: TRBD1; size: NA; V: TRBV9; DNA: TGTGCCAGCAGCACGAGACAGGGGGGCTCTGGAAACACCATATATTTT; CDR3: CASSTRQGGSGNTIYF
J: TRBJ1-1; D: NA; size: NA; V: TRBV29-1; DNA: TGCAGCGTTGATGGGAACACTGAAGCTTTCTTT; CDR3: CSVDGNTEAFF
J: TRBJ1-4; D: TRBD1; size: many; V: TRBV7-2; DNA: TGTGCCAGCAGTAGAGCCGGGACAGGCCCCGAAAAACTGTTTTTT; CDR3: CASSRAGTGPEKLFF
J: TRBJ1-1; D: NA; size: NA; V: TRBV20-1; DNA: TGCAGTGTTTTACACCTAGAAGGAACTGAAGCTTTCTTT; CDR3: CSVLHLEGTEAFF
J: TRBJ2-2; D: NA; size: NA; V: TRBV11-3; DNA: TGTGCCAGCAGCTTAATATCCGGGAACACCGGGGAGCTGTTTTTT; CDR3: CASSLISGNTGELFF
J: TRBJ1-2; D: NA; size: NA; V: TRBV29-1; DNA: TGCAGCGTTGAAGATCAAGGACGGGGAGGCTACACCTTC; CDR3: CSVEDQGRGGYTF
J: TRBJ2-5; D: TRBD2; size: many; V: TRBV7-2; DNA: TGTGCCAGCAGCCCCATGCGGGGGCAAGAGACCCAGTACTTC; CDR3: CASSPMRGQETQYF
J: TRBJ2-7; D: NA; size: NA; V: TRBV2; DNA: TGTGCCAGCAGTGAAGTCTTTCCCAGACCCTACGAGCAGTACTTC; CDR3: CASSEVFPRPYEQYF
J: TRBJ2-3; D: NA; size: NA; V: TRBV12-3/TRBV12-4; DNA: TGTGCCAGCACCACTATCCAGCCCACAGATACGCAGTATTTT; CDR3: CASTTIQPTDTQYF
J: TRBJ1-1; D: NA; size: medium-sized; V: TRBV7-2; DNA: TGTGCCAGCAGCCCCCCGGGGCGGGAGGCTTTCTTT; CDR3: CASSPPGREAFF
J: TRBJ2-3; D: TRBD2; size: few; V: TRBV29-1; DNA: TGCAGCGTAATGGGACTAGGGGCGTCAGATACGCAGTATTTT; CDR3: CSVMGLGASDTQYF
J: TRBJ2-1; D: TRBD2; size: many; V: TRBV7-2; DNA: TGTGCCAGCGGCATCGAGCGGGGGGGAAATGAGCAGTTCTTC; CDR3: CASGIERGGNEQFF
J: TRBJ2-7; D: TRBD2; size: few; V: TRBV7-8; DNA: TGTGCCAGCAGACCTACGACTAGCGGTACCTACGAGCAGTACTTC; CDR3: CASRPTTSGTYEQYF
J: TRBJ1-5; D: NA; size: many; V: TRBV7-9; DNA: TGTGCCAGCAGCTTTAGCGGCAGGGCTGGCAATCAGCCCCAGCATTTT; CDR3: CASSFSGRAGNQPQHF
J: TRBJ1-3; D: NA; size: few; V: TRBV28; DNA: TGTGCCAGCAGTTTCGGGACCGTTGGAAACACCATATATTTT; CDR3: CASSFGTVGNTIYF
J: TRBJ1-2; D: NA; size: NA; V: TRBV11-2; DNA: TGTGCCAGCAGCTTGTTACAAGACACTGGCTACACCTTC; CDR3: CASSLLQDTGYTF